This T cell receptor beta chain was captured by sequencing in a study of CD8 T cells in ankylosing spondylitis (dated by TCRdb to the late 2010s). About the investigation overall: The study profiled T cell receptor beta repertoires in healthy donors and ankylosing spondylitis patients to find disease-linked TCR variants. In total, the full study cohort was made up of 108 healthy donors and 20 to 25 ankylosing spondylitis patients. Peripheral blood samples were taken, and synovial fluid was additionally collected from ankylosing spondylitis patients.

The sequencer listed for this sample is Illumina MiSeq. Quantitative 5'-RACE with molecular barcodes was used to prepare TCR beta libraries. Per the original workflow: Disease-linked TCR variants were identified with a new computational method built on a probabilistic model of VDJ rearrangement. TCRdb itself trimmed the public reads at Q25 with fastp, ran MiXCR and retained productive beta chains. Here each entry gathers all rows of one CDR3 protein and keeps the most common genes and DNA. The V and J calls come from TCRdb's annotation, not from the publication. This sample comprises roughly 30,000 distinct CDR3 sequences, around 14% of them detected only once. The ten most abundant clones make up 36% of the sample. The CDR3 runs 15 amino acids, cysteine and phenylalanine included. Only CDR3 DNA is held: 45 bases, read in frame from base 1. V ends up 2 bases short and J 4 bases short, with an unmatched junction base count of 4. Via the germline V gene (reference sequence), CDR1 is SGHNT and CDR2 YYREEE.

As concerns this clonotype: Its antigen has not been determined. Per-nucleotide qualities are absent, and no much larger clonotype sits a single base away.

Paper-wide results and their limitations: Blood from ankylosing spondylitis patients appeared to be characterized by a TCR beta motif composed of 7 to 9 highly homologous amino acid variants. Some motif variants had previously been reported in the synovial fluid and blood of reactive arthritis patients, which suggests shared mechanisms of disease initiation. In peripheral blood, the disease-linked clones were found at relatively low frequencies and had a CD8+ phenotype. According to the report, matched synovial fluid samples from ankylosing spondylitis patients were significantly enriched for the disease-linked clones.

This TCR came from a male donor with ankylosing spondylitis or in good health (not recorded which). The sample comprised blood. This chain is built from TRBV5-4 and TRBJ2-2, with 8 bases aligning to TRBD2. This receptor has the CDR3 CASSLAGVGTGELFF. The DNA sequence reads TGTGCCAGCAGCTTAGCGGGAGTCGGCACCGGGGAGCTGTTTTTT.